This T cell receptor (beta chain) was profiled in a study of T cells in Graves' hyperthyroidism and ophthalmopathy. This clonotype was recorded at least ten times. Antigen: not known. It was RNA transcripts that yielded the amplified TCR beta CDR3 regions. HTBI primers were employed in a first-round RT-PCR of the TCR CDR3. TCRdb analysed the multiplex PCR reads with MiXCR anew, one entry per CDR3 protein. The sample holds 640,000 or so distinct CDR3 sequences, roughly 14% seen once. PBMCs came from about 10 ml fresh peripheral blood. Study results and limitations: Ophthalmopathy was identified by the model a median about 6.4 months ahead of onset.

Germline-derived CDR1 and CDR2 are SGHTA and FQGNSA. The CDR3 covers 11 residues. Between the trimmed V and J ends, which lost 8 bases and 5 bases, there was a span of 9 bases. The chain is built from TRBV7-2 and TRBJ2-5, with no clear D. The receptor was isolated from a woman aged 35 to 49 with Graves' ophthalmopathy. Specimen: blood. The CDR3, as DNA: TGTGCCAGCCGCAACATGGAGACCCAGTACTTC. Translated: CASRNMETQYF.